These 32 T cell receptor beta chains were sequenced from one sample in a study of blood T cell repertoires in COVID-19 (TCRdb year 2020). Library construction relied on the immunoSEQ multiplex PCR assay. TCRdb took this table from immuneACCESS and kept in-frame rearrangements with V and J called. Such tables lack part of the clones; where checked against another copy, unresolved V genes explain under half of the gap, and the rest is unexplained. Here the sample has about 210,000 clones; approximately 85% occur a single time. The ten largest clones represent approximately 2.3% of the sample. The specimen was peripheral blood. The receptors stem from a woman between 65 and 79 years old with COVID-19, enrolled during active disease.

The genes are TRBV27 and TRBJ2-7; D is unresolved. Looked up from germline, CDR1 is MNHEY and CDR2 is SMNVEV (reference sequence). The CDR3 runs to 12 residues. Trimming shortened V by 11 bases and J by 2 bases, and 13 bases separated the two germline ends. The CDR3 DNA reads as TGTGCCGCAACCAAACGGGCCTACGAGCAGTACTTC. This translates into CAATKRAYEQYF.

The genes are TRBV7-9 and TRBJ2-1, with a tentative D call TRBD1 (5 bases). CDR3 length equals 13 residues. The germline V gene has CDR1 SEHNR and CDR2 FQNEAQ (reference sequence). V lost 8 bases and J lost 7, with 15 bases in between. CDR3 residues: CASQGAKRNEQFF. The CDR3, as DNA: TGTGCCAGCCAAGGGGCGAAGCGAAATGAGCAGTTCTTC. Full variable domain (rest looked up from reference TRBV7-9 and TRBJ2-1): DTGVSQNPRHKITKRGQNVTFRCDPISEHNRLYWYRQTLGQGPEFLTYFQNEAQLEKSRLLSDRFSAERPKGSFSTLEIQRTEQGDSAMYLCASQGAKRNEQFFGPGTRLTVL.

This chain links TRBV19 with TRBJ2-7; possible D gene TRBD1, 5 bases. Trimming took off 5 bases at V and 0 bases at J, with 11 bases between the two ends. There are 14 residues in the CDR3. Germline values: CDR1 LNHDA, CDR2 SQIVND (reference sequence). The CDR3 DNA is TGTGCCAGTAGTGAGACAGTTAGCTCCTACGAGCAGTACTTC. The encoded protein is CASSETVSSYEQYF.

This chain connects TRBV10-3 to TRBJ1-2; maybe TRBD1 (6 bases). Germline V CDR1 and CDR2: ENHRY, SYGVKD. The CDR3 is made up of 13 amino acids. The V gene lost 3 bases and the J gene lost 6 bases, with 11 bases spanning the gap. The CDR3 DNA reads TGTGCCATCAGTGAATCCCGGGACAATGGCTACACCTTC. This codes for CAISESRDNGYTF.

The V and J genes are TRBV11-2 and TRBJ1-2, with D possibly being TRBD1 (5 bases). V gave up 1 base and J gave up 4 bases, with 19 bases separating them. Germline V gives CDR1 SGHAT, CDR2 FQNNGV. The length of the CDR3 is 17 residues. CDR3 coding DNA: TGTGCCAGCAGCTTAGGTTCATTCCGGGGGTTATTCTATGGCTACACCTTC. Encoded protein: CASSLGSFRGLFYGYTF.

This rearrangement joins TRBV6-1 to TRBJ1-1, with D unresolved. Germline V gene data show CDR1 as MNHNS and CDR2 as SASEGT. The CDR3 has 13 residues. V lost 6 bases and J 7 bases, leaving 15 bases between the germline ends. The CDR3 region is CASRPSAVGEAFF. CDR3 in DNA: TGTGCCAGCAGGCCCAGTGCGGTCGGTGAAGCTTTCTTT.

The rearrangement joins TRBV14 to TRBJ1-6, with D possibly matching TRBD1 (5 bases). Germline V lookup: CDR1 SGHDN, CDR2 FVKESK. This CDR3 region has 14 residues. V was shortened by 6 bases and J by 0 bases, with 6 bases between the two germline ends. The CDR3 sequence: CASRQGSYNSPLHF. Written as DNA, the CDR3 is TGTGCCAGCAGGCAGGGCTCCTATAATTCACCCCTCCACTTT.

The rearrangement uses TRBV9 and TRBJ2-5; 14 bases match TRBD2. The V and J ends lost 3 bases and 3 bases, in that order; junction bases with no gene match: 4. The germline CDR1 and CDR2 sequences are SGDLS and YYNGEE. The CDR3 sequence is 16 residues long. The DNA for the CDR3 is TGTGCCAGCAGCGCCCCGGGACTAGCGGGGGAAGAGACCCAGTACTTC. Translating gives CASSAPGLAGEETQYF.

This rearrangement joins TRBV2 to TRBJ1-5; D is possibly TRBD1 (5 bases). V gave up 7 bases and J gave up 9 bases, with 16 bases separating them. This CDR3 is built from 13 residues. The germline V gene encodes CDR1 SNHLY and CDR2 FYNNEI. CDR3 in amino acids: CASTGLRDSPQHF. In DNA form, the CDR3 reads TGTGCCAGCACGGGACTCCGAGACTCGCCCCAGCATTTT.

This sequence joins TRBV10-3 and TRBJ2-4; D is possibly TRBD2 (6 bases). Germline loops: CDR1 ENHRY, CDR2 SYGVKD. Trimming stripped 3 bases from V and 6 bases from J, with 15 bases between. This CDR3 is 15 amino acids long. CDR3 bases: TGTGCCATCAGTGAAGGACCACAGGAGGGAAACATTCAGTACTTC. It encodes CAISEGPQEGNIQYF.

This chain links TRBV5-6 with TRBJ2-2, with D possibly being TRBD1 (5 bases). Germline assignment: CDR1 SGHDT and CDR2 YYEEEE. The V and J ends lost 3 bases and 4 bases respectively, with 16 bases between them. The CDR3 covers 16 residues. The CDR3 DNA follows: TGTGCCAGCAGCTCGGGCAGGGTTGGCCCCACCGGGGAGCTGTTTTTT. Translated: CASSSGRVGPTGELFF.

J is TRBJ2-7 and V is TRBV25-1; a possible D gene is TRBD1 (5 bases). The CDR3 contains 17 residues. CDR1 and CDR2 from the germline V gene are MGHDK and SYGVNS. V lost 2 bases and J 6 bases, leaving 23 bases between the germline ends. The CDR3 reads CASSEILDSAASGEQYF. The CDR3 DNA reads as TGTGCCAGCAGTGAAATCTTAGACAGCGCGGCGAGTGGCGAGCAGTACTTC.

This clone has only one observation. The chain has TRBV11-3 and TRBJ2-3; D unresolved. This CDR3 contains 13 residues. The V end lost 0 bases, the J end lost 3 bases, and 4 bases lay between the germline ends. The germline V gene encodes CDR1 SGHNT and CDR2 YENEEA. The CDR3 nucleotides are TGTGCCAGCAGCTTAGAGAGGACAGATACGCAGTATTTT. Protein sequence: CASSLERTDTQYF.

This clone was seen once. The gene calls are TRBV19 and TRBJ1-5, with a weak D call TRBD1 (6 bases). Per the germline V gene, CDR1 is LNHDA and CDR2 is SQIVND (reference sequence). V gave up 5 bases and J gave up 0 bases, with 14 bases separating them. The CDR3 covers 16 residues. CDR3 coding DNA: TGTGCCAGTAGTCCATCACCAGGGGTTAGCAATCAGCCCCAGCATTTT. This encodes CASSPSPGVSNQPQHF.

The sample holds one count of this clone. The chain carries TRBV6-1 and TRBJ1-2, with no clear D. Germline V gene sequence: CDR1 MNHNS, CDR2 SASEGT. Trimming cost V 1 base and J 6 bases, with 15 bases left between them. This CDR3 contains 15 residues. In DNA, the CDR3 is TGTGCCAGCAGTGAAGGACGGAGTCCCATAGATGGCTACACCTTC. Its translation: CASSEGRSPIDGYTF.

The J gene is TRBJ1-6, the V gene TRBV7-2, with D possibly TRBD1 on 5 matching bases. The CDR3 is 15 amino acids. Trimming took off 3 bases at V and 6 bases at J, with 12 bases between the two ends. From germline, CDR1 is SGHTA and CDR2 FQGNSA. CDR3 nucleotide sequence: TGTGCCAGCAGCTTGGTAACAGGCGCTAATTCACCCCTCCACTTT. Amino acid sequence: CASSLVTGANSPLHF.

The rearrangement joins TRBV7-9 to TRBJ1-1, with a possible D match to TRBD1 (6 bases). V was cut by 2 bases and J by 1 base, with 23 bases left in between. The CDR3 consists of 19 residues. Germline-derived CDR1 and CDR2 are SEHNR and FQNEAQ (reference sequence). CDR3 sequence: CASSLSLVLVGHPNTEAFF. The CDR3 nucleotides are TGTGCCAGCAGCTTAAGTCTAGTTTTGGTGGGACACCCGAACACTGAAGCTTTCTTT. The full variable domain, rest sourced from reference TRBV7-9 and TRBJ1-1, is DTGVSQNPRHKITKRGQNVTFRCDPISEHNRLYWYRQTLGQGPEFLTYFQNEAQLEKSRLLSDRFSAERPKGSFSTLEIQRTEQGDSAMYLCASSLSLVLVGHPNTEAFFGQGTRLTVV.

The chain uses TRBV29-1 and TRBJ1-2, with 8 bases aligning to TRBD1. The trim removed 0 bases at V and 8 bases at J, leaving 8 bases unmatched. Germline CDR1 and CDR2: SQVTM and ANQGSEA. This CDR3 comprises 14 residues. DNA for the CDR3: TGCAGCGTTGAAGAGCTGACAGGGGATTACGGCTACACCTTC. It translates to CSVEELTGDYGYTF.

This clone occurred a few times. The rearrangement links TRBV19 to TRBJ2-7; no reliable D call. The CDR3 sequence is 14 residues long. V gave up 1 base and J gave up 2 bases, with 9 bases separating them. Per germline, CDR1 LNHDA and CDR2 SQIVND (reference sequence). The CDR3 DNA reads TGTGCCAGTAGTATAGTGCTCCAGACCTACGAGCAGTACTTC. Protein: CASSIVLQTYEQYF.

The chain recombines TRBV6-1 with TRBJ1-1, with D perhaps TRBD1 (5 bases). Trimming shortened V by 8 bases and J by 1 base, and 11 bases separated the two germline ends. The germline gives CDR1 MNHNS, CDR2 SASEGT. CDR3 length: 13 residues. The CDR3 coding sequence is TGTGCCAGCGGAGGGACGGGGAACACTGAAGCTTTCTTT. This encodes CASGGTGNTEAFF.

The chain recombines TRBV5-4 with TRBJ1-1; weak D call: TRBD1 (5 bases). CDR3 length: 14 residues. V lost 0 bases, J lost 6 bases, and 12 bases lay in between. Germline assignment: CDR1 SGHNT and CDR2 YYREEE (reference sequence). The CDR3 region is CASSLEFGRAEAFF. The CDR3 DNA sequence: TGTGCCAGCAGCTTGGAGTTTGGCAGGGCTGAAGCTTTCTTT.

This rearrangement joins TRBV15 to TRBJ1-2; D perhaps matches TRBD1 (5 bases). The germline CDR1 and CDR2 sequences are LNHNV and YYDKDF (reference sequence). Trimming shortened V by 0 bases and J by 4 bases, and 15 bases separated the two germline ends. CDR3 length equals 16 residues. Here the CDR3 DNA reads TGTGCCACCAGCAGAGATAAAGGGGCCATCTTCTATGGCTACACCTTC. It yields the protein CATSRDKGAIFYGYTF.

This chain connects TRBV5-1 to TRBJ1-4, with unresolved D. Between the trimmed V and J ends, which lost 4 bases and 4 bases, there was a span of 14 bases. The CDR3 loop spans 15 amino acids. Germline CDR1 reads SGHRS; CDR2 reads YFSETQ. The CDR3 spells CASSPRVNDNEKLFF. As DNA, the CDR3 is TGCGCCAGCAGCCCGCGGGTAAACGATAATGAAAAACTGTTTTTT.

The chain has TRBV14 and TRBJ1-2; D uncertain. The V end lost 5 bases, the J end lost 7 bases, and 11 bases lay between the germline ends. This CDR3 spans 12 amino acids. Germline V gene lookup returns CDR1 SGHDN and CDR2 FVKESK. The CDR3 DNA reads as TGTGCCAGCAGCATGGGGAGAGGTGGCTACACCTTC. Its protein is CASSMGRGGYTF.

The V gene is TRBV30, the J gene TRBJ2-1; D remains unclear. Germline V gives CDR1 GTSNPN, CDR2 SVGIG (reference sequence). The CDR3 is made up of 12 amino acids. V was shortened by 0 bases and J by 8 bases, with 8 bases between the two germline ends. The CDR3 DNA reads TGTGCCTGGAGTGTACTTGGGCATGAGCAGTTCTTC. This codes for CAWSVLGHEQFF. The full variable domain, with the rest looked up from reference TRBV30 and TRBJ2-1, is SQTIHQWPATLVQPVGSPLSLECTVEGTSNPNLYWYRQAAGRGLQLLFYSVGIGQISSEVPQNLSASRPQDRQFILSSKKLLLSDSGFYLCAWSVLGHEQFFGPGTRLTVL.

This rearrangement joins TRBV7-3 to TRBJ2-3, with D tentatively TRBD2 (6 bases). The CDR3 runs to 14 residues. Deletions cut 5 bases from V and 0 bases from J, with 9 bases between. Germline lookup yields CDR1 SGHTA and CDR2 FQGTGA. CDR3 coding DNA: TGTGCCAGCAGCGCCGGGACTAGCACAGATACGCAGTATTTT. It is translated as CASSAGTSTDTQYF.

The V and J genes are TRBV6-6 and TRBJ1-3; 10 nucleotides line up with TRBD1. J gave up 2 bases and V 4 bases, and 2 bases lay outside the gene matches. The CDR3 has 15 residues. The germline V gene encodes CDR1 MNHNY and CDR2 SVGAGI (reference sequence). The CDR3 sequence: CASSFGTGAGNTIYF. The CDR3 DNA follows: TGTGCCAGCAGTTTCGGGACAGGGGCTGGAAACACCATATATTTT.

This sequence joins TRBV4-3 and TRBJ2-3; 12 nucleotides align to TRBD2. Germline loops: CDR1 LGHNA, CDR2 YSLEER. Trimming removed 3 bases from V and 2 bases from J; junction bases left unmatched: 6. This CDR3 is built from 17 residues. CDR3 coding DNA: TGCGCCAGCAGCCACCAACTAGCGGGAGGTTCCACAGATACGCAGTATTTT. Translation: CASSHQLAGGSTDTQYF.

The chain recombines TRBV19 with TRBJ1-5; 12 bases are a match to TRBD1. This CDR3 region has 15 residues. Unmatched junction bases numbered 8, after V lost 7 bases and J lost 7 bases. Germline CDR1 and CDR2: LNHDA and SQIVND (reference sequence). In nucleotides, the CDR3 is TGTGCCAGTAACTCCCGGGACAGGGGGCAACAGCCCCAGCATTTT. Its protein is CASNSRDRGQQPQHF.

The rearrangement uses TRBV3-1 (or the pseudogene TRBV3-2) and TRBJ2-2; D perhaps matches TRBD2 (6 bases). The CDR3 loop spans 16 amino acids. The V gene's germline CDR1 is LGHDT and CDR2 YNNKEL (reference sequence). Trimming took off 5 bases at V and 3 bases at J, with 16 bases between the two ends. The CDR3 spells CASSSRPGEDTGELFF. As DNA, the CDR3 is TGTGCCAGCAGCTCCCGACCGGGAGAGGACACCGGGGAGCTGTTTTTT.

This chain uses TRBV15 with TRBJ2-2; 7 positions agree with TRBD1. CDR1 and CDR2 from the germline V gene are LNHNV and YYDKDF (reference sequence). The V segment lost 4 bases and the J segment 3 bases; nucleotides outside the gene matches: 2. The CDR3 is made up of 14 amino acids. The CDR3 nucleotides are TGTGCCACCAGCAATGGACAGGACACCGGGGAGCTGTTTTTT. Its protein is CATSNGQDTGELFF.

This sequence joins TRBV7-2 and TRBJ2-7, with TRBD1 matching over 9 bases. The CDR3 totals 13 residues. Trimming at V came to 6 bases and at J to 5 bases, leaving 5 bases not matched to a gene. Germline V lookup: CDR1 SGHTA, CDR2 FQGNSA. CDR3 in amino acids: CASRRDRVNEQYF. The CDR3 DNA reads TGTGCCAGCAGGCGGGACAGGGTCAACGAGCAGTACTTC.